The rows below give T cell receptor beta chains drawn from one sample of a study of shared clonotypes between healthy human individuals. Using immunoSEQ multiplex PCR, the repertoire was profiled, and TCRdb retains in-frame clones only, with some absent. The sample contains approximately 2.5 million clones, 90% to 95% of which appear only once. The sequenced sample consisted of naive CD4+ T cells sorted from blood. Receptor source: a man aged 18 to 29 in good health. Both conserved end residues are part of each CDR3. A D gene is named only where the DNA matches it firmly. Size tells how often a clone was seen (once, few, many) or the class of an expanded clone, and some rows leave it out.

-,TRBJ2-1,few,TRBV5-1,15,CASSLGQSSYNEQFF,TGCGCCAGCAGCTTGGGACAGAGCTCCTACAATGAGCAGTTCTTC
-,TRBJ2-3,-,TRBV6-1,15,CASSERGYGTDTQYF,TGTGCCAGCAGTGAACGAGGATACGGCACAGATACGCAGTATTTT
-,TRBJ1-5,-,TRBV28,15,CASSLIGPSNQPQHF,TGTGCCAGCAGTTTGATAGGGCCGAGCAATCAGCCCCAGCATTTT
-,TRBJ1-1,-,TRBV2,14,CASSEQGLNTEAFF,TGTGCCAGCAGTGAACAGGGATTAAACACTGAAGCTTTCTTT
TRBD1,TRBJ2-5,-,TRBV13,19,CASSLKITRPGQAEETQYF,TGTGCCAGCAGCTTAAAAATAACCAGACCGGGACAGGCGGAAGAGACCCAGTACTTC
-,TRBJ1-2,once,TRBV5-1,14,CASSLVAANYGYTF,TGCGCCAGCAGCTTGGTGGCAGCTAATTATGGCTACACCTTC
TRBD1,TRBJ2-7,once,TRBV10-3,15,CAISDPQGDTYEQYF,TGTGCCATCAGTGACCCTCAGGGGGACACCTACGAGCAGTACTTC
-,TRBJ1-1,-,TRBV6-5,14,CASSSRWGSGEAFF,TGTGCCAGCAGTTCTCGGTGGGGGTCCGGTGAAGCTTTCTTT
-,TRBJ1-5,-,TRBV4-1,14,CASSQVNSNQPQHF,TGCGCCAGCAGCCAAGTAAATAGCAATCAGCCCCAGCATTTT
-,TRBJ2-3,-,TRBV2,12,CASRGKTDTQYF,TGTGCCAGCAGGGGGAAGACAGATACGCAGTATTTT
-,TRBJ1-1,-,TRBV5-1,13,CASSPFGGTEAFF,TGCGCCAGCAGCCCGTTCGGGGGGACTGAAGCTTTCTTT
-,TRBJ1-3,-,TRBV7-2,15,CASSLGGTSGNTIYF,TGTGCCAGCAGCTTGGGCGGGACGAGTGGAAACACCATATATTTT
-,TRBJ2-3,-,TRBV6-6,13,CASHRVSTDTQYF,TGTGCCAGCCATCGAGTTAGCACAGATACGCAGTATTTT
TRBD2,TRBJ2-7,-,TRBV6-5,14,CASSTVAGASEQYF,TGTGCCAGCAGTACCGTAGCGGGAGCGTCCGAGCAGTACTTC
TRBD2,TRBJ2-5,-,TRBV28,15,CASSSSGGAQETQYF,TGTGCCAGCAGTTCTAGCGGGGGGGCTCAAGAGACCCAGTACTTC
-,TRBJ2-7,-,TRBV19,14,CASSSPGRNYEQYF,TGTGCCAGTAGTAGTCCGGGAAGAAATTACGAGCAGTACTTC
-,TRBJ2-7,-,TRBV11-2,11,CASTPAYEQYF,TGTGCCAGCACCCCAGCCTACGAGCAGTACTTC
-,TRBJ2-7,-,TRBV2,14,CASSAQGPTYEQYF,TGTGCCAGCAGCGCACAGGGCCCAACCTACGAGCAGTACTTC
-,TRBJ2-7,-,TRBV10-3,13,CAISFNGPYEQYF,TGTGCCATCAGCTTTAATGGACCTTACGAGCAGTACTTC
-,TRBJ2-7,once,TRBV18,14,CASSPNRQLYEQYF,TGTGCCAGCTCACCAAATCGACAGCTCTACGAGCAGTACTTC
TRBD2,TRBJ2-3,-,TRBV27,18,CASSTRTSGRRGTDTQYF,TGTGCCAGCAGTACGCGGACTAGCGGGAGAAGGGGCACAGATACGCAGTATTTT
-,TRBJ2-3,-,TRBV2,12,CASSGFRDTQYF,TGTGCCAGCAGTGGCTTTAGGGATACGCAGTATTTT
-,TRBJ2-2,-,TRBV18,15,CASSPETGSTGELFF,TGTGCCAGCTCACCAGAGACCGGATCAACCGGGGAGCTGTTTTTT
-,TRBJ2-3,once,TRBV10-3,15,CAISVVVGTGGPPYF,TGTGCCATCAGTGTCGTGGTGGGGACGGGGGGCCCGCCGTATTTT
-,TRBJ2-4,once,TRBV5-3,15,CARTRGPIPKNIQYF,TGTGCCAGAACTCGAGGGCCGATACCCAAAAACATTCAGTACTTC
-,TRBJ1-2,once,TRBV7-2,13,CASSLVSQIGYTF,TGTGCCAGCAGCTTAGTAAGCCAGATAGGCTACACCTTC
TRBD1,TRBJ2-5,-,TRBV11-2,13,CASSSDRGETQYF,TGTGCCAGCAGCTCAGACAGGGGAGAGACCCAGTACTTC
TRBD1,TRBJ2-7,-,TRBV28,16,CASSQGSTGLISEQYF,TGTGCCAGCAGCCAGGGTTCGACAGGGCTTATCTCCGAGCAGTACTTC
-,TRBJ1-2,-,TRBV6-1,14,CASSENLGDYGYTF,TGTGCCAGCAGTGAAAATCTTGGTGACTATGGCTACACCTTC
-,TRBJ1-2,-,TRBV11-2,15,CASSLDPGSFSGYTF,TGTGCCAGCAGCTTAGATCCGGGATCTTTTTCGGGCTACACCTTC
-,TRBJ1-1,-,TRBV27,14,CASSLYSGVTEAFF,TGTGCCAGCAGTTTATATTCCGGGGTAACTGAAGCTTTCTTT
-,TRBJ1-2,-,TRBV6-5,14,CASSRLGGNYGYTF,TGTGCCAGCAGCCGACTCGGGGGTAACTATGGCTACACCTTC
-,TRBJ1-4,-,TRBV6-6,15,CASSPGRGFREKLFF,TGTGCCAGCAGTCCCGGCCGAGGGTTTAGGGAAAAACTGTTTTTT
-,TRBJ1-2,-,TRBV4-3,17,CASSQEAGQGTNYGYTF,TGCGCCAGCAGCCAAGAAGCCGGGCAGGGAACCAACTATGGCTACACCTTC
-,TRBJ2-7,-,TRBV18,16,CASSPGKGPATYEQYF,TGTGCCAGCTCACCCGGGAAGGGGCCCGCAACCTACGAGCAGTACTTC
TRBD1,TRBJ2-1,-,TRBV6-6,15,CASSYPENRGREQFF,TGTGCCAGCAGTTACCCGGAAAACAGGGGCCGGGAGCAGTTCTTC
TRBD2,TRBJ2-5,-,TRBV7-9,15,CASTSGLAGVEAQYF,TGTGCCAGCACCTCTGGGCTAGCGGGGGTTGAGGCCCAGTACTTC
-,TRBJ2-7,-,TRBV7-2,15,CASSPDWSSSYEQYF,TGTGCCAGCAGCCCCGATTGGAGTAGCTCTTACGAGCAGTACTTC
TRBD1,TRBJ1-4,-,TRBV11-2,18,CASSLDLPGQGSNEKLFF,TGTGCCAGCAGCTTAGATCTTCCGGGACAGGGCTCTAATGAAAAACTGTTTTTT
-,TRBJ2-1,-,TRBV5-1,15,CASSLEGGFYNEQFF,TGCGCCAGCAGCTTGGAGGGGGGCTTCTACAATGAGCAGTTCTTC
-,TRBJ2-1,-,TRBV6-1,15,CASSGGTGTYNEQFF,TGTGCCAGCAGTGGAGGTACTGGGACCTACAATGAGCAGTTCTTC
-,TRBJ1-5,-,TRBV6-1,15,CASSELTGFRGPQHF,TGTGCCAGCAGTGAACTAACCGGGTTTCGGGGGCCCCAGCATTTT
TRBD2,TRBJ2-3,-,TRBV4-2,20,CASSQDPHGTSGIGTDTQYF,TGTGCCAGCAGCCAAGACCCCCACGGGACTAGCGGGATTGGCACAGATACGCAGTATTTT
-,TRBJ1-1,-,TRBV5-1,13,CASSLQTNTEAFF,TGCGCCAGCAGCTTACAGACGAACACTGAAGCTTTCTTT
TRBD1,TRBJ2-7,-,TRBV5-4,14,CASSLDRGVYEQYF,TGTGCCAGCAGCCTGGACAGGGGGGTATACGAGCAGTACTTC
TRBD2,TRBJ2-7,-,TRBV4-1,15,CASSQGGGGLREQYF,TGCGCCAGCAGCCAAGGCGGGGGGGGACTACGTGAGCAGTACTTC
-,TRBJ1-1,-,TRBV14,15,CASSPRQRWNTEAFF,TGTGCCAGCAGCCCTCGACAGAGGTGGAACACTGAAGCTTTCTTT
TRBD2,TRBJ2-3,-,TRBV29-1,16,CSVVNQRGGRGDTQYF,TGCAGCGTTGTCAACCAGCGGGGGGGCAGGGGAGATACGCAGTATTTT
-,TRBJ2-1,-,TRBV9,14,CASSPTQRYNEQFF,TGTGCCAGCAGCCCCACCCAGAGGTACAATGAGCAGTTCTTC
-,TRBJ2-7,-,TRBV5-4,15,CASSLAGLLSYEQYF,TGTGCCAGCAGCTTGGCGGGTCTTCTCTCCTACGAGCAGTACTTC
TRBD1,TRBJ1-5,-,TRBV19,17,CASSGTGGLGSNQPQHF,TGTGCCAGTAGTGGAACAGGGGGCCTTGGGAGCAATCAGCCCCAGCATTTT
TRBD1,TRBJ2-1,once,TRBV28,19,CASSFRTGRTGSSYNEQFF,TGTGCCAGCAGTTTCAGGACAGGGAGGACGGGTAGCTCCTACAATGAGCAGTTCTTC
TRBD2,TRBJ2-7,-,TRBV7-2,14,CASSFVAGGREQYF,TGTGCCAGCAGCTTTGTCGCGGGAGGGCGCGAGCAGTACTTC
TRBD1,TRBJ1-2,-,TRBV10-3,16,CAISETPGGEWNGYTF,TGTGCCATCAGTGAGACCCCAGGGGGCGAATGGAATGGCTACACCTTC
TRBD1,TRBJ2-3,-,TRBV2,15,CASGPGTGVTDTQYF,TGTGCCAGCGGTCCTGGGACAGGAGTAACAGATACGCAGTATTTT
-,TRBJ2-3,-,TRBV5-6,18,CASSIPSPGPSRLGTQYF,TGTGCCAGCAGCATTCCTTCGCCCGGACCTTCGCGGCTCGGTACGCAGTATTTT
-,TRBJ1-6,-,TRBV27,16,CASKAGIGVTNSPLHF,TGTGCCAGCAAAGCGGGTATTGGGGTGACAAATTCACCCCTCCACTTT
-,TRBJ1-4,-,TRBV10-3,16,CAISESGTYSGEKLFF,TGTGCCATCAGTGAGTCAGGGACCTACTCCGGTGAAAAACTGTTTTTT
-,TRBJ2-7,-,TRBV19,13,CASSITRGHEQYF,TGTGCCAGTAGTATTACCAGGGGCCACGAGCAGTACTTC
-,TRBJ2-3,-,TRBV14,18,CASSPLPKLVTSTDTQYF,TGTGCCAGCAGCCCTCTCCCTAAACTAGTAACTAGCACAGATACGCAGTATTTT